This TCR beta chain was retrieved from a study of metastatic and nonmetastatic thyroid tumors. Every patient underwent thyroid surgery untreated. TCRdb re-called the PCR reads through MiXCR. Of roughly 5,100 clones in the sample, approximately 24% were seen once. Germline V lookup: CDR1 MGHDK, CDR2 SYGVNS. The CDR3 is made up of 12 amino acids. Trimming took 6 bases from V and 2 from J, leaving 6 bases between them. This TCR came from a male donor with papillary thyroid cancer or a benign thyroid nodule (not recorded which). Some clones in this sample may be carry-over from other donors' samples. The chain couples TRBV25-1 to TRBJ2-3, with D perhaps matching TRBD1 (5 bases). The sequencing input was tumor tissue. The chain's CDR3 is CASRDITDTQYF. Written as DNA, the CDR3 is TGTGCCAGCAGGGACATCACAGATACGCAGTATTTT.